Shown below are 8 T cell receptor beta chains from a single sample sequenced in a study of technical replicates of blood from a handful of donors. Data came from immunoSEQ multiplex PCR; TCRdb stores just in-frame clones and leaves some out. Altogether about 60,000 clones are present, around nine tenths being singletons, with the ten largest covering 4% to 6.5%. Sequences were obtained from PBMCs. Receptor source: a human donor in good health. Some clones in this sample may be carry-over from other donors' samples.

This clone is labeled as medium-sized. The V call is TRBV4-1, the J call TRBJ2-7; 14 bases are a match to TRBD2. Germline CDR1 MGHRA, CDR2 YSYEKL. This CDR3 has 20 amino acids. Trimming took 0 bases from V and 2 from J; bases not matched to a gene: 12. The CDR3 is CASSQDAGLAGGKSPYEQYF. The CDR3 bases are TGCGCCAGCAGCCAAGATGCTGGACTAGCGGGGGGTAAGTCCCCCTACGAGCAGTACTTC.

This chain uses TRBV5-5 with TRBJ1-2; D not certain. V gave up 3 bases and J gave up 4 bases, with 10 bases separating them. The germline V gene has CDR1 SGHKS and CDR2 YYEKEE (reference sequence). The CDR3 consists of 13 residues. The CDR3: CASSSVRIYGYTF. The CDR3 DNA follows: TGTGCCAGCAGCTCGGTACGCATCTATGGCTACACCTTC.

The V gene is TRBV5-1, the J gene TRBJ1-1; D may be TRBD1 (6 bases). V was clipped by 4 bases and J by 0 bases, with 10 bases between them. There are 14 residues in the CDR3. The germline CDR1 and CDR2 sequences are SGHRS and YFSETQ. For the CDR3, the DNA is TGCGCCAGCAGCAGAGGACAGATGAACACTGAAGCTTTCTTT. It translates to CASSRGQMNTEAFF.

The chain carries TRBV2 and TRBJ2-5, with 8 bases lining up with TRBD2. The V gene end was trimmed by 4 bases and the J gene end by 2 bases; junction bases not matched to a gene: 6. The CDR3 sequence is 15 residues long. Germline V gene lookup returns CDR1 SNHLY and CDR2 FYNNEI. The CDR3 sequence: CASSVGSGTQETQYF. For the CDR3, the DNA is TGTGCCAGCAGTGTAGGTAGCGGGACTCAAGAGACCCAGTACTTC.

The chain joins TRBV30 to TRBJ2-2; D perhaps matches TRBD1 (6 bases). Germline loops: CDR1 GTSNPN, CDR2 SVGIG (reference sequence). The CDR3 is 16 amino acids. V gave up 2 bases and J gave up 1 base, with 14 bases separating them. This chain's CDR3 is CAWSPNLQGNTGELFF. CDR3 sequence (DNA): TGTGCCTGGAGTCCGAACCTACAGGGGAACACCGGGGAGCTGTTTTTT.

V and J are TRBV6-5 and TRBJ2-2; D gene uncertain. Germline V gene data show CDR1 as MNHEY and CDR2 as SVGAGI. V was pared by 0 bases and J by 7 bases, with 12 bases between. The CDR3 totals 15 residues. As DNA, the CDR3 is TGTGCCAGCAGTTACTCGATCAGTGGCGGCGGGGAGCTGTTTTTT. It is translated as CASSYSISGGGELFF.

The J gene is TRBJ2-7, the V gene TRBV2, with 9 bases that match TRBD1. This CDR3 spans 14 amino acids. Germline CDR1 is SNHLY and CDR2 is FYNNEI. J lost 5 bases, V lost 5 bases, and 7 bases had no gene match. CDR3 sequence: CASSPGQGYHEQYF. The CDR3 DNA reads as TGTGCCAGCAGTCCGGGACAGGGATACCACGAGCAGTACTTC.

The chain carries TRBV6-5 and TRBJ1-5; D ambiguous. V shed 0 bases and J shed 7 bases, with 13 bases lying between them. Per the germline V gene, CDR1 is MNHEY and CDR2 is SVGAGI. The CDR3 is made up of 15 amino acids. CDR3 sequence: CASSYSYAGEQPQHF. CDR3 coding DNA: TGTGCCAGCAGTTACTCGTATGCTGGGGAGCAGCCCCAGCATTTT.